Here is one T cell receptor (beta chain) with its context. The record originates from a study of identical twins. Each CDR3 protein is one row after TCRdb ran MiXCR on the 5' RACE reads. The sample includes about 500,000 distinct CDR3 sequences, 13% to 15% seen only once; the top ten take more than 0.8%. This CDR3 is built from 13 residues. Germline lookup yields CDR1 LGHDT and CDR2 YNNKEL (reference sequence). Trimming took off 0 bases at V and 2 bases at J, with 5 bases between the two ends. These same records also appear under a second study, on yellow fever vaccine responses in identical twins.

This sequence joins TRBV3-1 and TRBJ2-7; no firm D call. Sequenced: CD4+ T cells sorted from blood. This sequence originates from a woman under 30 in good health. In nucleotides, the CDR3 is TGTGCCAGCAGCCAAGAAGGGACCTACGAGCAGTACTTC. Translating gives CASSQEGTYEQYF.